A selection of T cell receptor beta chains follows, all from one sample in a study of blood T cells in healthy people across ages. Each CDR3 protein gets one entry after TCRdb re-called the 5' RACE reads with MiXCR. The sample yields over a million distinct CDR3 sequences, around 59% seen once. The sequenced sample consisted of blood. All receptors derive from a man aged 18 to 35 in good health. Each CDR3 is given with its conserved first and last residue. The D gene is left open where the match is weak. Expanded clones are given a class, and other clones once, few, many or no size at all.

TRBJ1-2	NA	TRBV11-2	NA	TGTACCAGCAGCTTACGGCCCTATGGCTACACCTTC	CTSSLRPYGYTF
TRBJ1-2	NA	TRBV4-2	NA	TGTGCCAGCAGGAGAGAGGGGGATGGCTACACCTTC	CASRREGDGYTF
TRBJ2-7	few	TRBV3-1	TRBD1	TGTGCCAGCAGCCAAGAACCCGGGACAGGCGAGCAGTACTTC	CASSQEPGTGEQYF
TRBJ2-1	NA	TRBV29-1	TRBD2	TGCAGCGTTGAAGGACTAGCGTACCAAGAGACCCAGTTCTTC	CSVEGLAYQETQFF
TRBJ2-1	NA	TRBV7-8	TRBD1	TGTGCCAGCAGCTTCTCACGCTGGGACAGGGAGACAAATGAGCAGTTCTTC	CASSFSRWDRETNEQFF
TRBJ2-5	NA	TRBV27	TRBD1	TGTGCCAGCAGTCCGAGACAGGGAAGGAAGACCCAGTACTTC	CASSPRQGRKTQYF
TRBJ2-3	NA	TRBV30	TRBD2	TGTGCCTGGAACGTAGGAGCGGGAGTTCTGGATACGCAGTATTTT	CAWNVGAGVLDTQYF
TRBJ2-2	few	TRBV20-1	NA	TGCAGTGCCACACCCCAGGGTTCCGGGGAGCTGTTTTTT	CSATPQGSGELFF
TRBJ1-6	NA	TRBV20-1	TRBD1	TGCAGTGCACCCAGGGGACAGGCTTATAATTCACCCCTCCACTTT	CSAPRGQAYNSPLHF
TRBJ2-7	NA	TRBV6-2/TRBV6-3	NA	TGTGCCAGCAGAAGCTGGGACATTAACTACGAGCAGTACTTC	CASRSWDINYEQYF
TRBJ2-3	NA	TRBV12-3/TRBV12-4	NA	TGTGCCAGCAGCACAACTAGAGGCACAGATACGCAGTATTTT	CASSTTRGTDTQYF
TRBJ2-3	once	TRBV20-1	NA	TGCAGTGCGGAGGGGCGAGTTTCTGATACGCAGTATTTT	CSAEGRVSDTQYF
TRBJ2-7	once	TRBV4-1	NA	TGCGCCAGCAGCCAAGGTTTGGGCAGTGTGTCCTACAATGAGCAGTACTTC	CASSQGLGSVSYNEQYF
TRBJ2-7	few	TRBV20-1	TRBD1	TGCAGTGCTAGAGGAGAACAGGGGGCGAACTACGAGCAGTACTTC	CSARGEQGANYEQYF
TRBJ2-7	NA	TRBV3-1	TRBD2	TGTGCCAGCAGCCGTGGGGGGGTGGACGAGCAGTACTTC	CASSRGGVDEQYF
TRBJ2-3	NA	TRBV12-5	NA	TGTGCTAGTGGCTATTCTCCCTCCGGATCTCTCACAGATACGCAGTATTTT	CASGYSPSGSLTDTQYF
TRBJ2-3	many	TRBV29-1	NA	TGCAGCGTTGACGTACACTCGGGGGATACGCAGTATTTT	CSVDVHSGDTQYF
TRBJ2-7	few	TRBV3-1	TRBD1	TGTGCCAGCAGCCAAGGTAATAACAGGGGGCTGGACGAGCAGTACTTC	CASSQGNNRGLDEQYF
TRBJ2-3	NA	TRBV20-1	TRBD2	TGCAGTGCCCCAATCGAGCGGGGGACATACACAGATACGCAGTATTTT	CSAPIERGTYTDTQYF
TRBJ1-1	NA	TRBV7-9	TRBD1	TGTGCCAGCAGCCTCAGGGGGGAGGGGGACACTGAAGCTTTCTTT	CASSLRGEGDTEAFF
TRBJ2-6	NA	TRBV29-1	NA	TGCAGCACACTTGGTTGGGCCAACGTCCTGACTTTC	CSTLGWANVLTF
TRBJ2-1	NA	TRBV6-6	TRBD2	TGTGCCAGCGGGGGACTAGCGGGCCACAATGAGCAGTTCTTC	CASGGLAGHNEQFF
TRBJ1-3	NA	TRBV5-1	NA	TGCGCCAGCAGCCTCGGGACAACCTCTGGAAACACCATATATTTT	CASSLGTTSGNTIYF
TRBJ2-3	few	TRBV20-1	TRBD1	TGCAGTGCTAGGGGACAGGGAGGAGATACGCAGTATTTT	CSARGQGGDTQYF
TRBJ2-3	few	TRBV7-2	NA	TGTGCCAGCAGCTTAGGGCCCCTCTCCTTCACAGATACGCAGTATTTT	CASSLGPLSFTDTQYF
TRBJ2-5	NA	TRBV7-2	NA	TGTGCCAGCGGAACAGTACCCTGGGAGACCCAGTACTTC	CASGTVPWETQYF
TRBJ1-1	NA	TRBV20-1	NA	TGCAGTGCCCTGACCGAAATGAACACTGAAGCTTTCTTT	CSALTEMNTEAFF
TRBJ2-1	few	TRBV5-1	TRBD2	TGCGCCAGCAGCTTTGCGGGAGGGCCGAATGAGCAGTTCTTC	CASSFAGGPNEQFF
TRBJ2-5	NA	TRBV29-1	TRBD2	TGCAGCGCCTTAGCGGGGCAAGAGACCCAGTACTTC	CSALAGQETQYF
TRBJ2-7	few	TRBV10-3	NA	TGTGCCATCCTCGAGCCCACTTCTAACGAGCAGTACTTC	CAILEPTSNEQYF
TRBJ2-7	few	TRBV2	NA	TGTGCCAGCAGTGAAGCGGACTACGAGCAGTACTTC	CASSEADYEQYF
TRBJ2-7	NA	TRBV27	NA	TGTGCCAGCAGTGGAAGACACACCGACGGCTACGAGCAGTACTTC	CASSGRHTDGYEQYF
TRBJ1-1	NA	TRBV6-6	NA	TGTGCCAGCAAACTTCGGAGCGGGACTGAAGCTTTCTTT	CASKLRSGTEAFF
TRBJ2-2	NA	TRBV9	NA	TGTGCCAGCAGCGTTGTAGGTCCGGGAGCTATTATTCCCGGGGAGCTGTTTTTT	CASSVVGPGAIIPGELFF
TRBJ2-6	NA	TRBV10-3	NA	TGTGCCATCAGTGCGCCGGGAGCAGGGGCCAACGTCCTGACTTTC	CAISAPGAGANVLTF
TRBJ2-1	NA	TRBV28	TRBD1	TGTGCCAGCAGTGACAGGGCATCCTACAATGAGCAGTTCTTC	CASSDRASYNEQFF
TRBJ2-1	NA	TRBV2	TRBD1	TGTGCCAGCACCACCGGGACAGGGATCTTAAATGAGCAGTTCTTC	CASTTGTGILNEQFF
TRBJ2-2	NA	TRBV11-2	TRBD2	TGTGCCAGCAGCTTAGAGGCTAGCGGGAGGACGGCCACCGGGGAGCTGTTTTTT	CASSLEASGRTATGELFF
TRBJ2-7	NA	TRBV27	TRBD1	TGTGCCAGCAGCGCCGGGACAGGGTTCTACGAGCAGTACTTC	CASSAGTGFYEQYF
TRBJ2-3	NA	TRBV4-1	NA	TGCGCCAGCAGCCTGGATGGGCCCAACATCCCTCCCACAGATACGCAGTATTTT	CASSLDGPNIPPTDTQYF
TRBJ2-1	NA	TRBV4-1	TRBD2	TGCGCCAGCAGCCAGGCAAGGGTGACTAGCGGGAGTGGCAATGAGCAGTTCTTC	CASSQARVTSGSGNEQFF